This TCR beta chain is from a study of blood T cell repertoires in COVID-19. Participants reported their clinical history, and cohort assignment relied on those reports. CDR1 is SEHNR and CDR2 is FQNEAQ in the germline V gene (reference sequence). V shed 4 bases and J shed 5 bases, with 18 bases lying between them. This CDR3 contains 15 residues. Profiled with immunoSEQ multiplex PCR; TCRdb holds only in-frame clones, not every one. Here the sample spans about 290,000 clones, under 90% being singletons. The receptor's source is a woman between 35 and 50 years old who had recovered from COVID-19. The sequenced sample was PBMCs or T cells enriched from blood (not recorded which). The chain couples TRBV7-9 to TRBJ2-7; D may be TRBD1 (5 bases). The CDR3 region is CASSSGSTVPNEQYF. CDR3 sequence (DNA): TGTGCCAGCAGCTCAGGGTCGACAGTCCCCAACGAGCAGTACTTC.